What follows is one TCR beta chain and its context. Its antigen is unknown. The source of the sample is a study of T cell responses to AZD1222 COVID-19 vaccine. Study results and caveats: At baseline, seropositivity was found in only five or six AZD1222 recipients. Only after the peak T cell response were repertoires sampled. Clonal diversity was possibly underestimated, and white British individuals and females predominated among donors.

Trimming cost V 4 bases and J 11 bases, with 21 bases left between them. The CDR3 runs to 14 residues. The germline CDR1 and CDR2 sequences are SGHTS and YDEGEE. TCRdb's copy holds only in-frame clones and misses some; the assay was immunoSEQ multiplex PCR. Of some 110,000 clones in the sample, roughly 80% were seen once. The receptor was isolated from an adult in good health. V usage is TRBV5-8 and J usage is TRBJ1-1, with D possibly being TRBD1 (5 bases). Sequencing used peripheral blood, obtained on day 0 of AZD1222 vaccination. The CDR3 bases are TGTGCCAGCAGCGTTGGGACCCGGCCTCTGGGGGCTTTCTTT. Its protein is CASSVGTRPLGAFF.